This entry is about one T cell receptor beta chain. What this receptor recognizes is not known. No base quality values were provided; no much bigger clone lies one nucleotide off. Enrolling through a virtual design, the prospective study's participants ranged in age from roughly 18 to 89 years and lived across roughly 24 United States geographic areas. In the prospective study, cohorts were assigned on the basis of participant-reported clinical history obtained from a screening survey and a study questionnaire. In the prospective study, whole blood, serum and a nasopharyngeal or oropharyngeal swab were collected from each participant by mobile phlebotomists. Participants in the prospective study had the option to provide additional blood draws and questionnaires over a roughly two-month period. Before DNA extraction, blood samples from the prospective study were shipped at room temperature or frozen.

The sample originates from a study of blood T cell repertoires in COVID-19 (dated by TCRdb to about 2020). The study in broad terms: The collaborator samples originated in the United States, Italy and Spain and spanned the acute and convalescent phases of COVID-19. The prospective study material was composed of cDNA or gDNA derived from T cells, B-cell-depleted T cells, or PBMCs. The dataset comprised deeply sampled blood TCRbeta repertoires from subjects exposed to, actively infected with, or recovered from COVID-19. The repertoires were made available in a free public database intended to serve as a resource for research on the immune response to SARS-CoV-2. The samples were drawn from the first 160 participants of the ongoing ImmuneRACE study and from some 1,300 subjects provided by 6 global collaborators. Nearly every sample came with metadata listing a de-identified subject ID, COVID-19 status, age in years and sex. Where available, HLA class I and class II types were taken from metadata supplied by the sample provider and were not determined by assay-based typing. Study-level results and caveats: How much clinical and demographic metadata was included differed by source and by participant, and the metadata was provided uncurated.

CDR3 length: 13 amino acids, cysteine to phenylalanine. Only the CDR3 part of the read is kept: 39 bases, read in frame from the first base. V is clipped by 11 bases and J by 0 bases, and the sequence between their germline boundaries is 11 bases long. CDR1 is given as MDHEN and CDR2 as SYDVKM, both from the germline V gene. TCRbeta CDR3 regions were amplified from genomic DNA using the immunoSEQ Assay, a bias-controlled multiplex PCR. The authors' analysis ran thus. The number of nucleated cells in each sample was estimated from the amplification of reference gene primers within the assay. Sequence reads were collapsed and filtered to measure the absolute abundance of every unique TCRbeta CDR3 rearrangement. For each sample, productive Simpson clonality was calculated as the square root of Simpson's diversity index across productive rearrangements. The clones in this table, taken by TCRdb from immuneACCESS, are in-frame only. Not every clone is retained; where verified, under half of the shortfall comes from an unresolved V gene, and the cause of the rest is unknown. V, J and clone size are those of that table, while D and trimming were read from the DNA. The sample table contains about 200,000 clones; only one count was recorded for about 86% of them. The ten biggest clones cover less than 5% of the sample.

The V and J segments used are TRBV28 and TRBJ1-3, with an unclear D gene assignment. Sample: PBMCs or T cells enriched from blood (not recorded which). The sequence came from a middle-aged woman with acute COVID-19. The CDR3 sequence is CAANGHSGNTIYF. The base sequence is TGTGCCGCAAACGGTCACTCTGGAAACACCATATATTTT.